In its sample, the clone carrying this TCR beta chain was seen many times. This sample was included in a study of T cells after yellow fever vaccination. The CDR3 is made up of 15 amino acids. Germline V gene sequence: CDR1 DFQATT, CDR2 SNEGSKA (reference sequence). The V gene lost 5 bases and the J gene lost 4 bases, with 19 bases spanning the gap. TCRdb re-analysed the 5' RACE reads in MiXCR, keeping a single row per CDR3 protein. The sample carries about 370,000 distinct CDR3 sequences, 11% recorded once. The genes are TRBV20-1 and TRBJ2-3, with TRBD2 as a possible D gene (5 bases). The sequence derives from a young man who received the YFV17D yellow fever vaccine. The starting material was PBMCs, obtained on the day of the first yellow fever vaccination. The CDR3 sequence: CSAPDYRALADTQYF. The CDR3, as DNA: TGCAGTGCTCCCGACTACCGAGCACTCGCAGATACGCAGTATTTT.